A single sample gave rise to the 11 T cell receptor beta chains below, sequenced in a study of T-cell reconstitution after alpha-beta-depleted transplantation in children. As it was prepared, the TCRbeta library received unique molecular identifiers. TCRdb re-derived calls from the PCR reads in MiXCR, one entry per CDR3 protein. This sample has 200,000 to 300,000 distinct CDR3 sequences, with more than 10% found just once. The material sequenced was PBMCs from the stem cell graft donor, taken from the stem cell graft. The receptor source for this set is a human donor who donated a stem cell graft to a child with acute lymphoblastic leukemia.

This rearrangement joins TRBV20-1 to TRBJ2-2; TRBD1 matches at 7 bases. Trimming took 3 bases from V and 7 from J; bases not matched to a gene: 5. Germline lookup yields CDR1 DFQATT and CDR2 SNEGSKA (reference sequence). CDR3 size: 13 residues. The CDR3 bases are TGCAGTGCTAGTAGGACAGGATTCGGGGAGCTGTTTTTT. This encodes CSASRTGFGELFF.

This clonotype has a count of ten or more. V gene TRBV25-1 combines with J gene TRBJ2-7; D possibly matches TRBD1 or TRBD2 (5 bases each). CDR1 is MGHDK and CDR2 is SYGVNS in the germline V gene. This CDR3 is built from 15 residues. The V end lost 2 bases, the J end lost 3 bases, and 14 bases lay between the germline ends. CDR3 coding DNA: TGTGCCAGCAGTGAAGTTGGGGGTTTGCACTACGAGCAGTACTTC. Its protein is CASSEVGGLHYEQYF.

This clonotype has ten or more counts. The CDR3 sequence is CAIGTGDHNEQFF. Written as DNA, the CDR3 is TGTGCCATCGGCACAGGGGACCACAATGAGCAGTTCTTC. The chain uses TRBV24-1 and TRBJ2-1, with 7 bases identical to TRBD1. Trimming cost V 11 bases and J 5 bases; bases outside gene matches: 8. The CDR3 covers 13 residues. Germline assignment: CDR1 KGHDR and CDR2 SFDVKD.

This clonotype has only a few counts. This chain links TRBV20-1 with TRBJ1-6, with D maybe TRBD1 (5 bases). CDR3 length: 19 amino acids. V shed 0 bases and J shed 9 bases, with 27 bases lying between them. From germline, CDR1 is DFQATT and CDR2 SNEGSKA (reference sequence). The CDR3 loop reads CSARDLPRASGHRVSPLHF. The CDR3 coding sequence is TGCAGTGCTAGAGATCTCCCGAGAGCCTCAGGACATAGGGTTTCACCCCTCCACTTT.

V is TRBV28 and J is TRBJ2-7; D may match TRBD1 or TRBD2 (5 bases each). Germline V gene data show CDR1 as MDHEN and CDR2 as SYDVKM. The CDR3 spans 14 residues. The V and J ends lost 3 bases and 3 bases respectively, with 12 bases between them. Here the CDR3 DNA reads TGTGCCAGCAGTTTCGCCGGGGACCACTACGAGCAGTACTTC. This translates into CASSFAGDHYEQYF. Complete variable domain (other parts from reference TRBV28 and TRBJ2-7): DVKVTQSSRYLVKRTGEKVFLECVQDMDHENMFWYRQDPGLGLRLIYFSYDVKMKEKGDIPEGYSVSREKKERFSLILESASTNQTSMYLCASSFAGDHYEQYFGPGTRLTVT.

This clonotype was found many times. J is TRBJ1-3 and V is TRBV7-2; the D gene is possibly TRBD1 (5 bases). Germline V lookup: CDR1 SGHTA, CDR2 FQGNSA. V dropped 6 bases and J dropped 7 bases, with 25 bases sitting between them. The CDR3 is 17 amino acids. The CDR3 DNA reads TGTGCCAGCAGTCCCCCAGGGCCAGGGCGTCGCGCGAACACCATATATTTT. Amino acids: CASSPPGPGRRANTIYF.

A word on this clonotype: This may arise from a read error, as a much more abundant clone is one base away. V and J are TRBV28 and TRBJ1-1; D might be TRBD1 (6 bases). Germline CDR1 reads MDHEN; CDR2 reads SYDVKM. Deletions cut 6 bases from V and 11 bases from J, with 22 bases between. This CDR3 is 14 amino acids long. CDR3 DNA: TGTGCCAGCAGGCCACAACAGGGCTCCGCACGCGCTTTCTTT. Amino acids: CASRPQQGSARAFF. Together with reference TRBV28 and TRBJ1-1, the CDR3 gives the full variable domain: DVKVTQSSRYLVKRTGEKVFLECVQDMDHENMFWYRQDPGLGLRLIYFSYDVKMKEKGDIPEGYSVSREKKERFSLILESASTNQTSMYLCASRPQQGSARAFFGQGTRLTVV.

This clonotype was seen at least ten times. The J gene is TRBJ2-1, the V gene TRBV4-3; D not certain. Germline V gives CDR1 LGHNA, CDR2 YSLEER. This CDR3 spans 13 amino acids. Between the trimmed V and J ends, which lost 0 bases and 9 bases, there was a span of 9 bases. DNA for the CDR3: TGCGCCAGCAGCCAAGATGTAGTTGCTGAGCAGTTCTTC. Protein product: CASSQDVVAEQFF.

This clonotype was recorded at least ten times. This chain links TRBV27 with TRBJ2-1; 8 nucleotides match TRBD1. Per germline, CDR1 MNHEY and CDR2 SMNVEV (reference sequence). CDR3 size: 12 residues. V lost 6 bases and J lost 9; bases outside the gene matches: 4. The CDR3: CASRHTGGEQFF. CDR3 DNA sequence: TGTGCCAGCAGGCATACAGGGGGTGAGCAGTTCTTC.

This clonotype has at least ten counts. The chain combines TRBV12-3 or TRBV12-4 with TRBJ1-2, with a tentative D call TRBD1 (6 bases). With 6 bases removed from V and 4 bases from J, the gap between germline ends came to 12 bases. The CDR3 is 13 amino acids. CDR3 residues: CASRAGGGYGYTF. The CDR3 DNA is TGTGCCAGCAGGGCGGGAGGGGGCTATGGCTACACCTTC.

This chain connects TRBV5-4 to TRBJ1-1; D is unresolved. Trimming cost V 0 bases and J 7 bases, with 7 bases left between them. The CDR3 length is 12 residues. Germline V lookup: CDR1 SGHNT, CDR2 YYREEE (reference sequence). Here the CDR3 DNA reads TGTGCCAGCAGCTTGGACGGACTTGAAGCTTTCTTT. Amino acids: CASSLDGLEAFF.